Shown below are 26 T cell receptor beta chains from a single sample sequenced in a study of T cells in Graves' hyperthyroidism and ophthalmopathy. Amplified TCR beta CDR3 regions came from RNA transcripts. HTBI primers were used for first-round RT-PCR of the TCR CDR3. One entry per CDR3 protein, called by TCRdb with MiXCR from the multiplex PCR reads. The sample has about 380,000 distinct CDR3 sequences, approximately 14% seen once. Sequencing used blood. Receptor source: a woman in her sixties with Graves' hyperthyroidism.

On this clonotype: It may be a read error: a sequence one base away is much more abundant. The V gene is TRBV14, the J gene TRBJ2-3, with 7 bases fitting TRBD2. The trim removed 4 bases at V and 8 bases at J, leaving 18 bases unmatched. The CDR3 extends over 17 amino acids. From germline, CDR1 is SGHDN and CDR2 FVKESK. The CDR3 DNA reads as TGTGCCAGCAGCCTAGGACTAGGCAAGTTGGCCCTCCCTACGCAGTATTTT. Protein: CASSLGLGKLALPTQYF.

The chain's CDR3 is CASSPAATSQETQYF. Here the CDR3 DNA reads TGTGCCAGCAGCCCAGCCGCAACTAGTCAGGAGACCCAGTACTTC. The rearrangement uses TRBV3-1 and TRBJ2-5; D is possibly TRBD2 (5 bases). Germline loops: CDR1 LGHDT, CDR2 YNNKEL (reference sequence). The V and J ends lost 4 bases and 5 bases respectively, with 17 bases between them. The CDR3 is 15 residues long.

The V and J genes are TRBV12-3 or TRBV12-4 and TRBJ1-1, with TRBD1 matching over 10 bases. The CDR3 consists of 17 residues. The V segment lost 10 bases and the J segment 1 base; nucleotides outside the gene matches: 15. CDR3 DNA sequence: TGTGCCACAGAATTTGGACAGGGGGTCTCGGAGAACACTGAAGCTTTCTTT. Amino acid sequence: CATEFGQGVSENTEAFF.

This clonotype was recorded at least ten times. This CDR3 reads CAISDRVFYEQFF. The CDR3 region has the DNA TGTGCCATCAGTGACAGGGTGTTCTATGAGCAGTTCTTC. The chain employs TRBV10-3 and TRBJ2-1; possible D gene TRBD1, 5 bases. CDR1 and CDR2 (germline): ENHRY, SYGVKD. The CDR3 is made up of 13 amino acids. V lost 3 bases and J lost 8, with 11 bases in between.

In DNA, the CDR3 is TGTGCCATCGGAGAAGACTATGGCTACACCTTC. It encodes CAIGEDYGYTF. V and J are TRBV10-3 and TRBJ1-2; D remains ambiguous. The germline CDR1 and CDR2 sequences are ENHRY and SYGVKD. The CDR3 totals 11 residues. The germline V and J ends were trimmed by 8 bases and 3 bases, with 7 bases remaining between them.

The chain recombines TRBV18 with TRBJ1-5; D gene unclear. V dropped 0 bases and J dropped 3 bases, with 9 bases sitting between them. The CDR3 consists of 15 residues. Germline lookup yields CDR1 KGHSH and CDR2 LQKENI. The CDR3 DNA reads as TGTGCCAGCTCACCACCGGGAGCAACCAATCAGCCCCAGCATTTT. Encoded protein: CASSPPGATNQPQHF.

This chain connects TRBV20-1 to TRBJ1-1; D not resolved. Germline CDR1 and CDR2: DFQATT and SNEGSKA (reference sequence). V was trimmed by 6 bases and J by 2 bases, leaving 13 bases between them. The CDR3 is made up of 13 amino acids. This CDR3 reads CSASEAPNTEAFF. The CDR3 region has the DNA TGCAGTGCCTCGGAGGCGCCAAACACTGAAGCTTTCTTT.

This sequence joins TRBV6-1 and TRBJ1-2, with D uncertain. V dropped 0 bases and J dropped 0 bases, with 8 bases sitting between them. This CDR3 comprises 15 residues. The V gene's germline CDR1 is MNHNS and CDR2 SASEGT. The CDR3 sequence: CASSEAWGANYGYTF. The DNA of the CDR3 is TGTGCCAGCAGTGAAGCGTGGGGAGCTAACTATGGCTACACCTTC.

In this sample, this clonotype turned up a few times. The J gene is TRBJ2-2, the V gene TRBV7-9, with D uncertain. The CDR3 is made up of 15 amino acids. From germline, CDR1 is SEHNR and CDR2 FQNEAQ (reference sequence). V was cut by 4 bases and J by 4 bases, with 13 bases left in between. The CDR3 DNA is TGTGCCAGCAGCTGGACGGAAGGGTTCACCGGGGAGCTGTTTTTT. Translation gives CASSWTEGFTGELFF.

The rearrangement links TRBV7-2 to TRBJ2-3; 8 bases agree with TRBD2. The CDR3 has 19 amino acids. In germline, CDR1 is SGHTA, CDR2 FQGNSA. Trimming at V came to 3 bases and at J to 3 bases, leaving 17 bases not matched to a gene. CDR3 coding DNA: TGTGCCAGCAGCTTTGACCCCAAGGGAGGACTAGCTTATACAGATACGCAGTATTTT. Its translation: CASSFDPKGGLAYTDTQYF. Using reference TRBV7-2 and TRBJ2-3 for the parts outside the CDR3, the full variable domain is GAGVSQSPSNKVTEKGKDVELRCDPISGHTALYWYRQSLGQGLEFLIYFQGNSAPDKSGLPSDRFSAERTGGSVSTLTIQRTQQEDSAVYLCASSFDPKGGLAYTDTQYFGPGTRLTVL.

This clonotype was seen at least ten times. V and J are TRBV11-2 and TRBJ2-7, with D possibly matching TRBD2 (6 bases). V lost 4 bases and J 4 bases, leaving 17 bases between the germline ends. CDR1 SGHAT and CDR2 FQNNGV come from the germline V gene. The CDR3 sequence is 15 residues long. The CDR3 protein is CASSSPGVGLYEQYF. CDR3 nucleotide sequence: TGTGCCAGCAGCTCCCCGGGAGTAGGGCTTTACGAGCAGTACTTC.

This clonotype appeared many times. The chain links TRBV9 to TRBJ2-7; 7 bases align to TRBD1. CDR1 and CDR2 (germline): SGDLS, YYNGEE. Trimming cost V 4 bases and J 2 bases; bases outside gene matches: 9. CDR3 length: 15 residues. The CDR3 DNA sequence: TGTGCCAGCAGCCCCGCAGGGGGTTACGCCTACGAGCAGTACTTC. Its translation: CASSPAGGYAYEQYF. The variable domain in full, completed from reference TRBV9 and TRBJ2-7, reads DSGVTQTPKHLITATGQRVTLRCSPRSGDLSVYWYQQSLDQGLQFLIQYYNGEERAKGNILERFSAQQFPDLHSELNLSSLELGDSALYFCASSPAGGYAYEQYFGPGTRLTVT.

This clonotype appeared many times. V is TRBV7-8 and J is TRBJ1-2; D perhaps matches TRBD1 (6 bases). Germline CDR1 is SGHVS and CDR2 is FQNEAQ. V shed 5 bases and J shed 2 bases, with 15 bases lying between them. This CDR3 has 15 residues. The CDR3 sequence is CASSRDRNGNYGYTF. In DNA form, the CDR3 reads TGTGCCAGCAGCCGAGACAGGAACGGGAACTATGGCTACACCTTC.

The chain employs TRBV19 and TRBJ1-1; D not resolved. CDR3 length equals 14 residues. Trimming left V 0 bases short and J 6 bases short, with 11 bases between. Germline loops: CDR1 LNHDA, CDR2 SQIVND (reference sequence). CDR3 amino acids: CASSIDLTRSEAFF. The CDR3 DNA sequence: TGTGCCAGTAGTATAGATCTGACAAGGTCTGAAGCTTTCTTT.

Turning to this clonotype: Possible read error: a much larger clone is one base away. The chain recombines TRBV20-1 with TRBJ2-3; perhaps TRBD1 as D (6 bases). Germline CDR1 is DFQATT and CDR2 is SNEGSKA (reference sequence). The CDR3 is 12 residues long. CDR3 amino acids: CSAGQPTDMQYF. The CDR3 nucleotides are TGCAGTGCAGGACAGCCCACAGATATGCAGTATTTT.

V and J are TRBV20-1 and TRBJ2-3; D gene unclear. With 5 bases removed from V and 0 bases from J, the gap between germline ends came to 15 bases. This CDR3 region has 15 residues. CDR1 and CDR2 (germline): DFQATT, SNEGSKA (reference sequence). The CDR3 protein is CSAAPMGISTDTQYF. The CDR3 DNA follows: TGCAGTGCTGCCCCTATGGGAATAAGCACAGATACGCAGTATTTT.

This clonotype was counted ten times or more. DNA for the CDR3: TGTGCCAGCAGATCGGGAGGCGGGTACGAGCAGTACTTC. Its translation is CASRSGGGYEQYF. The chain employs TRBV2 and TRBJ2-7; 7 bases fit TRBD2. The germline CDR1 and CDR2 sequences are SNHLY and FYNNEI. Trimming at V came to 6 bases and at J to 4 bases, leaving 6 bases not matched to a gene. The CDR3 consists of 13 residues.

The rearrangement uses TRBV11-2 and TRBJ2-7, with TRBD1 matching 9 bases. This CDR3 contains 15 residues. The V gene's germline CDR1 is SGHAT and CDR2 FQNNGV. The V segment lost 0 bases and the J segment 8 bases; nucleotides outside the gene matches: 8. Here the CDR3 DNA reads TGTGCCAGCAGCTTAGATCCGGGACAGGGTCAGAAGCAGTACTTC. Protein: CASSLDPGQGQKQYF. Full variable domain (remainder filled in from reference TRBV11-2 and TRBJ2-7): EAGVAQSPRYKIIEKRQSVAFWCNPISGHATLYWYQQILGQGPKLLIQFQNNGVVDDSQLPKDRFSAERLKGVDSTLKIQPAKLEDSAVYLCASSLDPGQGQKQYFGPGTRLTVT.

This rearrangement joins TRBV20-1 to TRBJ1-4, with D perhaps matching TRBD1 (5 bases). This CDR3 region has 17 residues. V lost 4 bases to trimming and J lost 7 bases, with 25 bases between them. The germline V gene has CDR1 DFQATT and CDR2 SNEGSKA (reference sequence). This CDR3 reads CSAKKSGPNEAIEKLFF. Here the CDR3 DNA reads TGCAGTGCTAAAAAATCGGGACCGAACGAAGCGATTGAAAAACTGTTTTTT.

The J gene is TRBJ2-3, the V gene TRBV7-9; TRBD1 is a possible D gene (6 bases). The ends were cut back, 2 bases at V and 5 bases at J, with 11 bases in the middle. Germline V CDR1 and CDR2: SEHNR, FQNEAQ (reference sequence). The CDR3 consists of 14 residues. The CDR3 reads CASSLTSGVDTQYF. The CDR3 DNA sequence: TGTGCCAGCAGCTTAACCTCAGGGGTAGATACGCAGTATTTT.

Remarks on this clonotype: It may be a read error: a sequence one base away is much more abundant. This chain links TRBV12-3 or TRBV12-4 with TRBJ2-2, with TRBD1 matching 9 bases. The CDR3 is 18 residues long. For the CDR3, the DNA is TGTGCCAGCAGTTTAGCGCTGGGGAGACAGGGGGGCACCGGGGGGCTGTTTTTT. Protein product: CASSLALGRQGGTGGLFF.

The chain is built from TRBV6-5 and TRBJ2-7; D unclear. V lost 2 bases, J lost 8 bases, and 7 bases lay in between. The germline V gene has CDR1 MNHEY and CDR2 SVGAGI. CDR3 length: 11 amino acids. CDR3 nucleotides: TGTGCCAGCAGTTACGGGGTTCAGCAGTACTTC. Its protein is CASSYGVQQYF.

In this sample, this clonotype turned up many times. The J gene is TRBJ2-2, the V gene TRBV10-1; the D is unclear. From germline, CDR1 is WNHNN and CDR2 SYGVQD (reference sequence). The CDR3 contains 14 residues. Trimming took 6 bases from V and 2 from J, leaving 10 bases between them. The CDR3 reads CASRLALNTGELFF. The CDR3 DNA is TGCGCCAGCAGGCTGGCTCTAAACACCGGGGAGCTGTTTTTT.

The rearrangement links TRBV6-1 to TRBJ1-5, with D uncertain. V lost 2 bases, J lost 8 bases, and 13 bases lay in between. Germline values: CDR1 MNHNS, CDR2 SASEGT. The CDR3 has 14 residues. The CDR3 is CASSEKQPQKPQHF. DNA of the CDR3: TGTGCCAGCAGTGAAAAACAGCCCCAGAAGCCCCAGCATTTT.

This clonotype was counted at least ten times. The V call is TRBV30, the J call TRBJ1-1; the match to TRBD1 covers 7 bases. Trimming removed 2 bases from V and 2 bases from J; junction bases left unmatched: 5. This CDR3 has 14 residues. Germline V CDR1 and CDR2: GTSNPN, SVGIG (reference sequence). CDR3 sequence (DNA): TGTGCCTGGAGTCGAGGGACAGCCAACACTGAAGCTTTCTTT. Residues: CAWSRGTANTEAFF.

The chain carries TRBV6-1 and TRBJ1-1; D is possibly TRBD1 (5 bases). Germline V CDR1 and CDR2: MNHNS, SASEGT. The CDR3 has 11 residues. The V end lost 6 bases, the J end lost 4 bases, and 6 bases lay between the germline ends. CDR3 sequence (DNA): TGTGCCAGCAGGAGGGGCACTGAAGCTTTCTTT. This codes for CASRRGTEAFF.